What follows are 17 T cell receptor beta chains derived from one specimen sequenced in a study of T cells of healthy individuals. TCRdb re-called the 5' RACE reads through MiXCR, storing one row per CDR3 protein. The repertoire holds about 57,000 distinct CDR3 sequences, with roughly 17% as singletons. These receptors were taken from a human donor in good health.

The sample holds many counts of this clonotype. The rearrangement joins TRBV12-3 or TRBV12-4 to TRBJ2-1, with 8 bases fitting TRBD2. V lost 7 bases and J lost 0; bases outside the gene matches: 14. The CDR3 loop spans 18 amino acids. The CDR3 DNA is TGTGCCAGCACCCGTTACGGGGGGGGCCCTAGCTCCTACAATGAGCAGTTCTTC. Translated, it gives CASTRYGGGPSSYNEQFF.

The chain has TRBV9 and TRBJ2-3; D gene unclear. Trimming cost V 0 bases and J 4 bases, with 12 bases left between them. Germline CDR1 SGDLS, CDR2 YYNGEE. CDR3 length: 15 amino acids. The DNA of the CDR3 is TGTGCCAGCAGCGTAGGCCCCCTAGGTCCAGATACGCAGTATTTT. Its translation: CASSVGPLGPDTQYF.

Ten or more counts support this clonotype. V gene TRBV12-3 or TRBV12-4 combines with J gene TRBJ2-7; TRBD1 matches at 8 bases. The V and J ends lost 6 bases and 5 bases, in that order; junction bases with no gene match: 9. The CDR3 is made up of 14 amino acids. CDR3 protein: CASSRTTGAHEQYF. CDR3 coding DNA: TGTGCCAGCAGCCGAACGACAGGGGCCCACGAGCAGTACTTC.

This clonotype was recorded a few times. The chain recombines TRBV5-5 with TRBJ2-1, with D maybe TRBD1 (5 bases). CDR3 length: 16 amino acids. In germline, CDR1 is SGHKS, CDR2 YYEKEE (reference sequence). V dropped 4 bases and J dropped 0 bases, with 14 bases sitting between them. CDR3 nucleotides: TGTGCCAGCAGCACGGACATCTGGAGCTCCTACAATGAGCAGTTCTTC. This gives the protein CASSTDIWSSYNEQFF.

This clonotype was detected only a few times. A junction end diverges from the germline sequence, so it may reflect a read error. This chain links TRBV2 with TRBJ2-1; TRBD2 agrees at 9 bases. The CDR3 is 16 residues long. CDR1 is SNHLY, CDR2 FYNNEI, per germline. The DNA of the CDR3 is TGTGCCAGCAGTGAATTGGGACTAGCCTCCAACAATGAGCAGTTCTTC. This translates into CASSELGLASNNEQFF.

Ten or more counts support this clonotype. The rearrangement joins TRBV19 to TRBJ2-1; D not certain. This CDR3 is built from 11 residues. V lost 3 bases, J lost 9 bases, and 6 bases lay in between. Germline loops: CDR1 LNHDA, CDR2 SQIVND (reference sequence). CDR3 in amino acids: CASSITSEQFF. In DNA form, the CDR3 reads TGTGCCAGTAGTATCACGAGTGAGCAGTTCTTC.

This clonotype has ten or more counts. The chain is built from TRBV7-2 and TRBJ2-5, with 8 bases lining up with TRBD2. This CDR3 has 14 amino acids. Germline V CDR1 and CDR2: SGHTA, FQGNSA. V was pared by 1 base and J by 5 bases, with 3 bases of the junction left unmatched. The CDR3 spells CASSLDGRGETQYF. CDR3 nucleotides: TGTGCCAGCAGCTTAGACGGGAGGGGTGAGACCCAGTACTTC. Complete variable domain (other parts from reference TRBV7-2 and TRBJ2-5): GAGVSQSPSNKVTEKGKDVELRCDPISGHTALYWYRQSLGQGLEFLIYFQGNSAPDKSGLPSDRFSAERTGGSVSTLTIQRTQQEDSAVYLCASSLDGRGETQYFGPGTRLLVL.

This clonotype was recorded many times. The chain uses TRBV29-1 and TRBJ2-7, with D tentatively TRBD1 or TRBD2 (5 bases each). V was clipped by 4 bases and J by 3 bases, with 13 bases between them. CDR3 size: 13 residues. From germline, CDR1 is SQVTM and CDR2 ANQGSEA. The CDR3 reads CSVAREGDYEQYF. The DNA for the CDR3 is TGCAGCGTTGCGAGGGAAGGGGACTACGAGCAGTACTTC.

V is TRBV19 and J is TRBJ1-2, with a possible D match to TRBD1 (5 bases). Germline V CDR1 and CDR2: LNHDA, SQIVND (reference sequence). This CDR3 is built from 16 residues. V gave up 7 bases and J gave up 2 bases, with 20 bases separating them. The CDR3 DNA follows: TGTGCCAGTAATCCAGAGATGGGGCAGCCCAACTATGGCTACACCTTC. The encoded protein is CASNPEMGQPNYGYTF. Full variable domain (outside the CDR3, taken from reference TRBV19 and TRBJ1-2): DGGITQSPKYLFRKEGQNVTLSCEQNLNHDAMYWYRQDPGQGLRLIYYSQIVNDFQKGDIAEGYSVSREKKESFPLTVTSAQKNPTAFYLCASNPEMGQPNYGYTFGSGTRLTVV.

This clonotype was seen only a few times. The chain joins TRBV7-2 to TRBJ2-7, with D possibly TRBD2 on 6 matching bases. The CDR3 covers 16 residues. The germline V gene encodes CDR1 SGHTA and CDR2 FQGNSA. V lost 1 base, J lost 1 base, and 14 bases lay in between. The CDR3 coding sequence is TGTGCCAGCAGCTTAGTGGGTAGCGGAGGTTCCTACGAGCAGTACTTC. Residues: CASSLVGSGGSYEQYF.

On this clonotype: It is likely a read error, because the conserved phenylalanine at the end of the CDR3 is missing. The V and J genes are TRBV28 and TRBJ2-5; weak D call: TRBD2 (5 bases). Germline CDR1 reads MDHEN; CDR2 reads SYDVKM. This CDR3 comprises 17 residues. With 4 bases removed from V and 2 bases from J, the gap between germline ends came to 20 bases. The CDR3 coding sequence is TGTGCCAGCAGTTATGCCCGGGGTTTTGTGGTACAAGAGACCCAGTACTCC. Residues: CASSYARGFVVQETQYS.

This clonotype has more than one count but fewer than ten. This chain links TRBV28 with TRBJ1-6, with D tentatively TRBD1 (6 bases). Germline CDR1 MDHEN, CDR2 SYDVKM. With 4 bases removed from V and 9 bases from J, the gap between germline ends came to 16 bases. This CDR3 is 15 amino acids long. CDR3 sequence: CASSSIQGWGSPLHF. CDR3 nucleotides: TGTGCCAGCAGTTCTATCCAGGGGTGGGGTTCACCCCTCCACTTT. The full variable domain, rest sourced from reference TRBV28 and TRBJ1-6, is DVKVTQSSRYLVKRTGEKVFLECVQDMDHENMFWYRQDPGLGLRLIYFSYDVKMKEKGDIPEGYSVSREKKERFSLILESASTNQTSMYLCASSSIQGWGSPLHFGNGTRLTVT.

Judged by abundance, this clonotype is medium-sized (0.01 to 0.1%). The chain links TRBV28 to TRBJ2-5, with D tentatively TRBD1 (8 bases). Germline CDR1 MDHEN, CDR2 SYDVKM. The CDR3 is made up of 17 amino acids. Trimming left V 5 bases short and J 6 bases short, with 25 bases between. This chain's CDR3 is CASSPSTDRVGGKTQYF. CDR3 coding DNA: TGTGCCAGCAGTCCTTCGACGGACAGGGTGGGGGGGAAGACCCAGTACTTC.

This clonotype occurred a few times. J is TRBJ2-7 and V is TRBV20-1; D is perhaps TRBD1 or TRBD2 (5 bases each). V gave up 1 base and J gave up 3 bases, with 7 bases separating them. Germline V CDR1 and CDR2: DFQATT, SNEGSKA (reference sequence). The CDR3 is 12 amino acids. The CDR3 sequence: CSARVGGYEQYF. Here the CDR3 DNA reads TGCAGTGCTAGAGTTGGGGGCTACGAGCAGTACTTC.

The CDR3 region is CASSQEPIAGGPDTQYF. CDR3 bases: TGCGCCAGCAGCCAAGAGCCTATAGCGGGAGGGCCAGATACGCAGTATTTT. This sequence joins TRBV4-3 and TRBJ2-3, with 11 bases matching TRBD2. Germline assignment: CDR1 LGHNA and CDR2 YSLEER. This CDR3 spans 17 amino acids. V shed 0 bases, J shed 4 bases, and the junction held 6 bases outside the gene matches.

At least ten counts were recorded for this clonotype. The V gene is TRBV29-1, the J gene TRBJ2-7, with D perhaps given as TRBD1 or TRBD2 (5 bases each). The V gene's germline CDR1 is SQVTM and CDR2 ANQGSEA. The V and J ends lost 6 bases and 1 base respectively, with 13 bases between them. This CDR3 comprises 13 residues. CDR3 sequence reads: CSVDGTTSYEQYF. The CDR3, as DNA: TGCAGCGTGGACGGGACCACATCCTACGAGCAGTACTTC.

This clonotype has a count of ten or more. CDR3 in DNA: TGTGCCAGCAGCCCGGGGGAGACTATTTACACCGGGGAGCTGTTTTTT. Translation: CASSPGETIYTGELFF. This chain connects TRBV9 to TRBJ2-2, with a possible D match to TRBD2 (6 bases). Germline lookup yields CDR1 SGDLS and CDR2 YYNGEE. This CDR3 is 16 amino acids long. V lost 4 bases and J 3 bases, leaving 16 bases between the germline ends.